A selection of T cell receptor beta chains follows, all from one sample in a study of blood T cell repertoires in COVID-19. The assay was immunoSEQ multiplex PCR, and TCRdb's table has in-frame clones only and misses some. This table has 100,000 to 120,000 clones, around 90% appearing once. The material sequenced was peripheral blood. The receptors originated from a woman between 50 and 59 years old with acute or convalescent COVID-19. Each CDR3 is given with its conserved first and last residue. D genes are given only for firm matches.

D,J,V,CDR3
TRBD1,TRBJ1-3,TRBV9,CASSVGARGWSGNTIYF
TRBD1,TRBJ1-2,TRBV18,CASSQGQGSDGYTF
TRBD1,TRBJ1-1,TRBV5-4,CASSSGQGGDTEAFF
-,TRBJ2-5,TRBV12-2,CASRLLAGEETQYF
-,TRBJ1-2,TRBV3-1/TRBV3-2,CASSQRTAKLIF
-,TRBJ1-4,TRBV19,CASSITEGELFF
TRBD1,TRBJ1-5,TRBV2,CASRQGAGQPQHF
TRBD1,TRBJ2-1,TRBV5-1,CASTSSSGQQQFF
TRBD1,TRBJ1-1,TRBV6-5,CASSYTGETEAFF
-,TRBJ2-2,TRBV5-4,CASSPTGQGRAGELFF
-,TRBJ1-5,TRBV30,CAWSVPEGYQPQHF
-,TRBJ1-4,TRBV4-1,CASSPGGSNEKLFF
-,TRBJ1-1,TRBV3-1/TRBV3-2,CASSQYGQEAFF
-,TRBJ1-2,TRBV4-3,CASSPGGNYGYTF
-,TRBJ2-4,TRBV19,CASSVYYYWGGVENIQYF
-,TRBJ1-1,TRBV6-5,CASSYLFGEAFF
-,TRBJ2-7,TRBV27,CASSLLRGEFISYEQYF
-,TRBJ1-5,TRBV19,CASSIGGTGQPQHF
-,TRBJ2-2,TRBV28,CASSPRDFNTGELFF
TRBD2,TRBJ2-5,TRBV6-5,CASGERLAGHGAQYF
TRBD1,TRBJ1-6,TRBV6-5,CASRTGQGLGSPLHF
-,TRBJ2-7,TRBV11-2,CASSLGPGVPEQYF
-,TRBJ1-2,TRBV28,CASSLGGDPGGGSYGYTF
-,TRBJ1-3,TRBV30,CAWSGTESGNTIYF
TRBD1,TRBJ1-5,TRBV30,CAWSDGQGNQPQHF
-,TRBJ2-3,TRBV7-6,CASSSHAGASTDTQYF
TRBD1,TRBJ1-1,TRBV28,CASSYRTGGRTEAFF
-,TRBJ1-2,TRBV29-1,CSVEDEGTNYGYTF
TRBD1,TRBJ1-5,TRBV9,CASSPSGTGNQPQHF
-,TRBJ2-3,TRBV10-3,CATTSRPSAPSTDTQYF
-,TRBJ1-3,TRBV19,CASSISSGNTIYF
-,TRBJ1-2,TRBV28,CASSLGTMGGYTF
TRBD2,TRBJ2-7,TRBV3-1/TRBV3-2,CASSQVAGNRYEQYF
TRBD2,TRBJ2-7,TRBV28,CASSLGTSGSSYEQYF
-,TRBJ2-5,TRBV19,CASSIKGLRSRWDQETQYF
TRBD1,TRBJ1-2,TRBV6-5,CASGGRTGSYGYTF
-,TRBJ2-3,TRBV3-1/TRBV3-2,CASSQGIIADTQYF
-,TRBJ1-4,TRBV27,CASGGGPATNEKLFF
TRBD2,TRBJ2-1,TRBV14,CASSQLAGGPRSYNEQFF